This T cell receptor beta chain derives from a study of CD8 T cells in Susac syndrome. Sequencing of TCR beta was performed on blood CD8+ and CD4+ T cells. This CDR3 is 14 amino acids long. This clonotype is a singleton in its sample. The antigen is not known. The junction does not match germline at one end; this may be a read error. Study results and limitations: As acknowledged by the study, its TCR sequencing and HLA analysis included a relatively small number of individuals.

When the RNA was reverse transcribed, random hexamers were used with an input of roughly 0.5 to 1 ug. Multiplex PCR with immunoSEQ amplified the TCR beta CDR3 across 54 Vbeta and 13 Jbeta. TCRdb re-analysed the immunoSEQ multiplex PCR reads in MiXCR, keeping a single row per CDR3 protein. The sample records about 110,000 distinct CDR3 sequences, less than 97% being singletons. This TCR came from a human donor in good health. V and J are TRBV12-3 or TRBV12-4 and TRBJ1-1, with D uncertain. What was sequenced was CD4+ T cells from PBMCs. CDR3 region: CASSPGRENTEVFF. CDR3 nucleotide sequence: TGTGCCAGCAGTCCCGGGAGGGAGAACACTGAAGTTTTCTTT.